One T cell receptor (beta chain) is described in this entry. The target of this receptor is not known. Per-base qualities were not stored, and no clone one base away is much larger. Genomic DNA was used as template for profiling of TCR beta VDJ combinations and CDR3 sequences. An Illumina HiSeq 2000 was the platform used for TCR repertoire sequencing. As for the original processing: TRBV/TRBJ rearrangement plots, CDR3 size and DJ length profiles, and Simpson's diversity index were used to assess repertoires. The immunodominant clone was defined as the most abundant DNA sequence in deep sequencing data. CDR3 amino acid sequences were screened for sharing across subjects and compared with published repertoires and the VDJdb database. TCRdb took the public reads, trimmed them with fastp at Q25, ran MiXCR for clone calling and kept in-frame beta chains. A single entry per CDR3 protein holds the most common genes and DNA from its merged rows. TCRdb, not the original authors, processed these V and J calls. This sample comprises fewer than 45,000 distinct CDR3 sequences, around 76% of them detected only once. About 23% of the sample comes from the top ten.

This sample is drawn from a study of CD8+CD57+ T cells in acquired aplastic anemia (dated by TCRdb to between 2018 and 2020). For the wider study: Extracted DNA from sorted CD4+ and CD8+ cells averaged approximately 3.4 ug, ranging from about 0.18 to 27.4 ug. Healthy donor samples averaged approximately 10 million reads for CD4+ and 11 million to 14 million for CD8+ cells. Points the paper makes about the study in general: Between patients and healthy controls, no significant difference in CD8+ Simpson's diversity was found (P=0.060). Roughly 29 CD8+ CDR3 sequences were found to be shared between patients and controls, but these sequences appeared to be highly expressed in patients and within the immunodominant clones of the patients.

The germline V gene provides CDR1 SNHLY and CDR2 FYNNEI. The germline V and J ends show losses of 9 bases and 0 bases respectively, and no gene match explains 17 bases of the junction. From cysteine to phenylalanine, the CDR3 is 18 amino acids long. The entry retains the CDR3 DNA only, 54 bases that are in frame from base 1. In this study, sorted CD4+ and CD8+ T cells from the blood of healthy subjects and of severe aplastic anemia patients had their TCR repertoires deep-sequenced. Ficoll-Paque density gradient centrifugation was used to isolate peripheral blood mononuclear cells. Before DNA was extracted, CD4+ and CD8+ T cells were sorted using either FACS or magnetic beads.

The rearrangement combines TRBV2 with TRBJ2-3; TRBD2 matches 8 bases in the middle. This receptor was identified in a human donor in good health, serving as a control. The sequenced material came from sorted CD4+, CD8+, or CD8+CD57+ T cells (not recorded which) from PBMCs. The CDR3 corresponds to CASGTFVASGWSTDTQYF. The nucleotide sequence is TGTGCCAGTGGGACCTTCGTGGCTAGCGGGTGGAGCACAGATACGCAGTATTTT.